Included here is one TCR beta chain sequence, with context. No antigen is known for it. The data are from a study of shared clonotypes between healthy human individuals. Study-wide background: Three CD4 naive, three CD4 memory, two CD8 naive and one CD8 memory plate were used per donor. General observations from the study: In the sorted subsets, rarefaction showed sequencing was incomplete despite large depth. Larger richness was generally estimated for naive than memory subsets.

There are 14 residues in the CDR3. Trimming cost V 5 bases and J 8 bases, with 15 bases left between them. CDR1 and CDR2 from the germline V gene are SEHNR and FQNEAQ (reference sequence). Terminally differentiated effector memory CD45RA+ cells were excluded from the naive CD8 cells, which were CD45RO-negative and positively selected for CCR7. Sequencing used immunoSEQ multiplex PCR; TCRdb keeps in-frame clones, though not all of them. The repertoire holds around 2,100,000 clones, with over 85% as singletons. This clonotype originated in a man aged 18 to 35 in good health. This sequence joins TRBV7-9 and TRBJ2-2, with D perhaps assigned TRBD1 or TRBD2 (5 bases each). The sequenced sample was naive CD8+ T cells sorted from blood. The CDR3 reads CASSTRDLLGELFF. The CDR3, as DNA: TGTGCCAGCAGCACGAGGGACCTCTTAGGGGAGCTGTTTTTT.